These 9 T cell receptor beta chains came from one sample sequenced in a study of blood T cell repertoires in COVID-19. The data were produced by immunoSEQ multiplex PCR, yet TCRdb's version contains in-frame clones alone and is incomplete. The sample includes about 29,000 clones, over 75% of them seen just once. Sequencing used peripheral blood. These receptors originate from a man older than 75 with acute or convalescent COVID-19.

CDR3 amino acids: CACHREAKNIQYF. CDR3 DNA sequence: TGTGCCTGCCATCGAGAGGCCAAAAACATTCAGTACTTC. This chain uses TRBV30 with TRBJ2-4; D not certain. Germline assignment: CDR1 GTSNPN and CDR2 SVGIG (reference sequence). CDR3 length: 13 amino acids. The V end was cut by 6 bases, the J end by 1 base, with 10 bases between.

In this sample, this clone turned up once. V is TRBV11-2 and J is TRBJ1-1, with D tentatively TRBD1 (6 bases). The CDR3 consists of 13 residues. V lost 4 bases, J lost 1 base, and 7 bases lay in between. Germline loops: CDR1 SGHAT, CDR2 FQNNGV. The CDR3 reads CASSWTANTEAFF. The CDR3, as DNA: TGTGCCAGCAGCTGGACAGCGAACACTGAAGCTTTCTTT. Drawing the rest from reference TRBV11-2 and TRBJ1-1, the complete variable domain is EAGVAQSPRYKIIEKRQSVAFWCNPISGHATLYWYQQILGQGPKLLIQFQNNGVVDDSQLPKDRFSAERLKGVDSTLKIQPAKLEDSAVYLCASSWTANTEAFFGQGTRLTVV.

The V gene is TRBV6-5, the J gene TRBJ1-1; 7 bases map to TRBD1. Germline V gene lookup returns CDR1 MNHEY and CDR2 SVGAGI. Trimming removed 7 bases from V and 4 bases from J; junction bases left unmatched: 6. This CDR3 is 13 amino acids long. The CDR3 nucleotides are TGTGCCAGCAAAGGTCAGGGGGTCACTGAAGCTTTCTTT. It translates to CASKGQGVTEAFF.

This CDR3 is CASSESRQEAYEQYF. CDR3 sequence (DNA): TGTGCCAGCAGTGAAAGCCGCCAGGAGGCCTACGAGCAGTACTTC. The J gene is TRBJ2-7, the V gene TRBV2; a weak D match, TRBD2 (5 bases). Looked up from germline, CDR1 is SNHLY and CDR2 is FYNNEI. The germline V and J ends were trimmed by 2 bases and 2 bases, with 13 bases remaining between them. The CDR3 has 15 residues.

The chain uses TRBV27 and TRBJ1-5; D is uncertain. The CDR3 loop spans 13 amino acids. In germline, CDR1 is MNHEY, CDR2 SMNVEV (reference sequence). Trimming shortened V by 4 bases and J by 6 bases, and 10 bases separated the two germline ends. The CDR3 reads CASSSRVFQPQHF. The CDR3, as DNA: TGTGCCAGCAGTTCGCGGGTTTTTCAGCCCCAGCATTTT.

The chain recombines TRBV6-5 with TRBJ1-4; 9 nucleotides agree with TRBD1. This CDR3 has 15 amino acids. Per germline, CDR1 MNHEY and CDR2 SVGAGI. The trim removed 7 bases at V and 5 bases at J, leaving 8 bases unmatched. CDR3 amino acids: CASTPDRGRNEKLFF. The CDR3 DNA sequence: TGTGCCAGCACTCCGGACAGGGGAAGGAATGAAAAACTGTTTTTT.

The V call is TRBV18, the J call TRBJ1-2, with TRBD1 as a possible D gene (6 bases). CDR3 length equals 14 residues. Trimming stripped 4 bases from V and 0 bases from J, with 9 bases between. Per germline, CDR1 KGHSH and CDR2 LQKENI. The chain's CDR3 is CASSRTDPNYGYTF. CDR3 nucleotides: TGTGCCAGCTCACGGACAGATCCTAACTATGGCTACACCTTC.

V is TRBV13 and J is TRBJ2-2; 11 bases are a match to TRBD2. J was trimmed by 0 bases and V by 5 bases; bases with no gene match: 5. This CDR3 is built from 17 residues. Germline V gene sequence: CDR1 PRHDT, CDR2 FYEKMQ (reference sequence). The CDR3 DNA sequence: TGTGCCAGCAGCCTAGAGGGACTAGCGGCGAACACCGGGGAGCTGTTTTTT. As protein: CASSLEGLAANTGELFF.

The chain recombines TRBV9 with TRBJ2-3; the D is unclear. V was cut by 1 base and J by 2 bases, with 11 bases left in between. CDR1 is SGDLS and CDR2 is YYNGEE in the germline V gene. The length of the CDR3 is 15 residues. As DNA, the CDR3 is TGTGCCAGCAGCGTATACGGTCGGTTCACAGATACGCAGTATTTT. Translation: CASSVYGRFTDTQYF.